This T cell receptor beta chain appears in the sequencing data of a study of cytomegalovirus exposure and HLA in healthy donors. This clone came up a few times. The CDR3 has 11 residues. Looked up from germline, CDR1 is ENHRY and CDR2 is SYGVKD. V gave up 3 bases and J gave up 6 bases, with 6 bases separating them. PCR involved 60 Vbeta and 13 Jbeta primers. Profiling relied on immunoSEQ multiplex PCR, and the TCRdb table lists in-frame clones only, not all of them. This table holds about 170,000 clones, 60% to 85% found once. V gene TRBV10-3 combines with J gene TRBJ2-7; D remains unclear. Material: PBMCs. This clonotype was obtained from a female donor in good health and CMV-seronegative. The CDR3 DNA reads TGTGCCATCAGTGATCTTTCCGAGCAGTACTTC. Translated, it gives CAISDLSEQYF.